This entry describes one T cell receptor beta chain. The antigen is undetermined. The study sequenced cultured CD4+ T cell DNA using the Oncomine TCR Beta short-read assay. TCRdb reanalysed the PCR reads using MiXCR and keeps one entry per CDR3 protein. The data show about 14,000 distinct CDR3 sequences, with roughly 63% seen just once and less than 7% held by the top ten. V shed 6 bases and J 8 bases; nucleotides not matched to a gene: 5. This CDR3 contains 14 residues. Germline V lookup: CDR1 SNHLY, CDR2 FYNNEI. The sample originates from a study of vaccination and CD4 T cells after COVID-19. Study at large: Subjects got two shots of BNT162b2 or mRNA-1273 vaccine. Post-COVID specimens were obtained a median approximately 99 days after diagnosis (range 35 to 161).

Treatment defined: approximately nine-day PBMC culture with coronavirus spike peptide pools or control peptides (ViraFEST assay). It was after 10 to 11 days of culture that CD4+ T cells were isolated by negative selection. Sequenced sample: CD4+ T cells from blood, cultured in vitro. The TCR comes from a human donor who had recovered from COVID-19. The V gene is TRBV2, the J gene TRBJ2-2; 11 bases line up with TRBD2. The CDR3 protein is CASRGTSGRGELFF. CDR3 coding DNA: TGTGCCAGCAGAGGGACTAGCGGTCGGGGGGAGCTGTTTTTT. Variable domain in full (rest from reference TRBV2 and TRBJ2-2): EPEVTQTPSHQVTQMGQEVILRCVPISNHLYFYWYRQILGQKVEFLVSFYNNEISEKSEIFDDQFSVERPDGSNFTLKIRSTKLEDSAMYFCASRGTSGRGELFFGEGSRLTVL.